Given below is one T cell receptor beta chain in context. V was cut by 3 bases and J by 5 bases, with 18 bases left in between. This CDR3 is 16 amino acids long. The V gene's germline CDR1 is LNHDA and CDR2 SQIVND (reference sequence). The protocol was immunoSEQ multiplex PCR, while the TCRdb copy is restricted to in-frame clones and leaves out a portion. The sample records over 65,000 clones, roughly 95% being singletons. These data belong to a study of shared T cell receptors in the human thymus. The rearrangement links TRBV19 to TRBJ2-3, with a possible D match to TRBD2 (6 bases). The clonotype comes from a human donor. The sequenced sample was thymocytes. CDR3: CASSIGTHPKRDTQYF. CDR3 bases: TGTGCCAGTAGTATCGGGACTCATCCCAAAAGAGATACGCAGTATTTT.